This is a list of T cell receptor beta chains from one sample in a study of Tregs in tolerant kidney transplant recipients. Assay used: immunoSEQ multiplex PCR; TCRdb lists only in-frame clones, some missing. The sample lists fewer than 65,000 clones; approximately 85% were seen once. This material consisted of Tregs from blood, taken before the transplant. The receptors come from a human donor who received a combined kidney and bone marrow transplant. CDR3s include the opening cysteine and the closing phenylalanine or tryptophan. A D gene is named only where the DNA matches it firmly. Where a row states a size, it is once, few, many or the class of an expanded clone; other rows omit it.

clone size: NA; V gene: TRBV15; D gene: TRBD2; J gene: TRBJ2-3; CDR3 DNA: TGTGCCACCAGCAGAGATTACGGGGGGAGGGGAGATACGCAGTATTTT; CDR3 protein: CATSRDYGGRGDTQYF
clone size: NA; V gene: TRBV6-1; D gene: NA; J gene: TRBJ1-4; CDR3 DNA: TGTGCCAGCAGGGACAGAGCAACTAATGAAAAACTGTTTTTT; CDR3 protein: CASRDRATNEKLFF
clone size: NA; V gene: TRBV6-5; D gene: NA; J gene: TRBJ2-7; CDR3 DNA: TGTGCCAGCAGCCCCCGACCCGGGACATTGTACGAGCAGTACTTC; CDR3 protein: CASSPRPGTLYEQYF
clone size: NA; V gene: TRBV5-1; D gene: TRBD1; J gene: TRBJ2-7; CDR3 DNA: TGCGCCAGCAGCGACGGGGACAGAGTGAACTACGAGCAGTACTTC; CDR3 protein: CASSDGDRVNYEQYF
clone size: NA; V gene: TRBV11-3; D gene: TRBD1; J gene: TRBJ2-1; CDR3 DNA: TGTGCCAGCAGCTCGGGACAGGGGGCGAATGAGCAGTTCTTC; CDR3 protein: CASSSGQGANEQFF
clone size: once; V gene: TRBV6-5; D gene: NA; J gene: TRBJ1-4; CDR3 DNA: TGTGCCAGCAGTTATCTGGGCCTAAACCCTAATGAAAAACTGTTTTTT; CDR3 protein: CASSYLGLNPNEKLFF
clone size: NA; V gene: TRBV27; D gene: NA; J gene: TRBJ2-7; CDR3 DNA: TGTGCCAGCACCTCGCTAAGGACTCGCGCAAACTACGAGCAGTACTTC; CDR3 protein: CASTSLRTRANYEQYF
clone size: NA; V gene: TRBV19; D gene: NA; J gene: TRBJ2-6; CDR3 DNA: TGTGCCAGTAGAGGTGGCGGTCCTGGGGCCAACGTCCTGACTTTC; CDR3 protein: CASRGGGPGANVLTF
clone size: NA; V gene: TRBV4-3; D gene: TRBD1; J gene: TRBJ1-6; CDR3 DNA: TGCGCCAGCAGCTTTCGGACAGGGGGCGATTCACCCCTCCACTTT; CDR3 protein: CASSFRTGGDSPLHF
clone size: few; V gene: TRBV19; D gene: NA; J gene: TRBJ1-5; CDR3 DNA: TGTGCCAGTACCCCCCCAAGGGGCAGGCTTGGGGATCAGCCCCAGCATTTT; CDR3 protein: CASTPPRGRLGDQPQHF
clone size: NA; V gene: TRBV10-3; D gene: TRBD1; J gene: TRBJ2-5; CDR3 DNA: TGTGCCATCAGCAGGGGTCAGGGGGTTGAGACCCAGTACTTC; CDR3 protein: CAISRGQGVETQYF
clone size: NA; V gene: TRBV7-2; D gene: NA; J gene: TRBJ2-3; CDR3 DNA: TGTGCCAGCAGCTTAGATATAGGGATCGATACGCAGTATTTT; CDR3 protein: CASSLDIGIDTQYF
clone size: NA; V gene: TRBV11-1; D gene: TRBD1; J gene: TRBJ1-4; CDR3 DNA: TGTGCCAGCAGGGGACAGCCAACTAATGAAAAACTGTTTTTT; CDR3 protein: CASRGQPTNEKLFF
clone size: NA; V gene: TRBV5-1; D gene: NA; J gene: TRBJ2-6; CDR3 DNA: TGCGCCAGCAGCTTGAGTCCCCTGGTAGCTGGGGCCAACGTCCTGACTTTC; CDR3 protein: CASSLSPLVAGANVLTF
clone size: NA; V gene: TRBV28; D gene: NA; J gene: TRBJ2-1; CDR3 DNA: TGTGCCAGCAGTCTACAGGGTATTGAGCAGTTCTTC; CDR3 protein: CASSLQGIEQFF
clone size: NA; V gene: TRBV19; D gene: NA; J gene: TRBJ2-1; CDR3 DNA: TGTGCCAGTAGTATAAGGAACAGGGTGGAGAATGAGCAGTTCTTC; CDR3 protein: CASSIRNRVENEQFF
clone size: once; V gene: TRBV5-4; D gene: NA; J gene: TRBJ2-2; CDR3 DNA: TGTGCCAGCAGCTTGGGGGAAAGCGTCACCGGGGAGCTGTTTTTT; CDR3 protein: CASSLGESVTGELFF
clone size: NA; V gene: TRBV7-2; D gene: NA; J gene: TRBJ1-1; CDR3 DNA: TGTGCCAGCAGCCCCGCCCCCAGGGGCTCTGAAGCTTTCTTT; CDR3 protein: CASSPAPRGSEAFF
clone size: once; V gene: TRBV4-3; D gene: TRBD1; J gene: TRBJ2-6; CDR3 DNA: TGCGCCAGCTCGTCACACCCGGGACAGGGGACGGGAGGGGCCAACGTCCTGACTTTC; CDR3 protein: CASSSHPGQGTGGANVLTF
clone size: NA; V gene: TRBV20-1; D gene: NA; J gene: TRBJ1-2; CDR3 DNA: TGCAGTGCTACCTCAGGGGCTGGCTACACCTTC; CDR3 protein: CSATSGAGYTF
clone size: NA; V gene: TRBV5-6; D gene: NA; J gene: TRBJ2-1; CDR3 DNA: TGTGCCAGCAGCCCCGTTACTCTTAGCTCCTACAATGAGCAGTTCTTC; CDR3 protein: CASSPVTLSSYNEQFF
clone size: NA; V gene: TRBV5-1; D gene: NA; J gene: TRBJ1-6; CDR3 DNA: TGCGCCAGCAGCTTGGAAGGGGGGAGCTCCTATAATTCACCCCTCCACTTT; CDR3 protein: CASSLEGGSSYNSPLHF
clone size: NA; V gene: TRBV7-2; D gene: TRBD2; J gene: TRBJ2-5; CDR3 DNA: TGTGCCAGTCGGACTAGCGGGAGCCCCGGGGGGGAGACCCAGTACTTC; CDR3 protein: CASRTSGSPGGETQYF
clone size: once; V gene: TRBV13; D gene: NA; J gene: TRBJ2-1; CDR3 DNA: TGTGCCAGCAGCTGGGACGGTAGCTCCTACAATGAGCAGTTCTTC; CDR3 protein: CASSWDGSSYNEQFF
clone size: once; V gene: TRBV28; D gene: NA; J gene: TRBJ1-4; CDR3 DNA: TGTGCCAGCGTGGCTCCCAGCGAACAGGAAAAACTGTTTTTT; CDR3 protein: CASVAPSEQEKLFF
clone size: NA; V gene: TRBV9; D gene: NA; J gene: TRBJ1-3; CDR3 DNA: TGTGCCAGCAGCGTTAAATTAGCAGGAAACACCATATATTTT; CDR3 protein: CASSVKLAGNTIYF
clone size: few; V gene: TRBV18; D gene: NA; J gene: TRBJ1-6; CDR3 DNA: TGTGCCAGCTCACCACCTAATTCACCCCTCCACTTT; CDR3 protein: CASSPPNSPLHF
clone size: NA; V gene: TRBV7-2; D gene: TRBD1; J gene: TRBJ2-7; CDR3 DNA: TGTGCCAGCAGCCCGCCGGGACAGGGGTTTAAGCAGTACTTC; CDR3 protein: CASSPPGQGFKQYF
clone size: NA; V gene: TRBV28; D gene: TRBD1; J gene: TRBJ1-1; CDR3 DNA: TGTGCCAGCAGTTCCCCGGGACAGCGGCCTGAAGCTTTCTTT; CDR3 protein: CASSSPGQRPEAFF
clone size: NA; V gene: TRBV2; D gene: NA; J gene: TRBJ2-4; CDR3 DNA: TGTGCCAGCAGGGACACACAGGGATCCGAAAACATTCAGTACTTC; CDR3 protein: CASRDTQGSENIQYF
clone size: NA; V gene: TRBV5-6; D gene: NA; J gene: TRBJ1-4; CDR3 DNA: TGTGCCAGCAGCTACTTTAATGAAAAACTGTTTTTT; CDR3 protein: CASSYFNEKLFF
clone size: NA; V gene: TRBV2; D gene: NA; J gene: TRBJ2-7; CDR3 DNA: TGTGCCAGCAGTGACGGGGGGACAGAGGGCTACGAGCAGTACTTC; CDR3 protein: CASSDGGTEGYEQYF
clone size: NA; V gene: TRBV6-1; D gene: TRBD1; J gene: TRBJ2-7; CDR3 DNA: TGTGCCAGCCCCCCCGGGACAGGGTTCTCCGAGCAGTACTTC; CDR3 protein: CASPPGTGFSEQYF
clone size: few; V gene: TRBV2; D gene: TRBD1; J gene: TRBJ1-1; CDR3 DNA: TGTGCCAGCAGCTTGGACAGGTCTATAGGGGAGACTGAAGCTTTCTTT; CDR3 protein: CASSLDRSIGETEAFF
clone size: NA; V gene: TRBV2; D gene: NA; J gene: TRBJ2-7; CDR3 DNA: TGTGCCAGCAGTGAAGCGGAAGGGTACGAGCAGTACTTC; CDR3 protein: CASSEAEGYEQYF
clone size: NA; V gene: TRBV5-1; D gene: NA; J gene: TRBJ2-3; CDR3 DNA: TGCGCCAGCAGCTTGGGGGCTCGCAGCGATACGCAGTATTTT; CDR3 protein: CASSLGARSDTQYF
clone size: NA; V gene: TRBV11-2; D gene: TRBD1; J gene: TRBJ2-2; CDR3 DNA: TGTGCCAGCAGCCGCAGGGACAGGGGGACCGGGGAGCTGTTTTTT; CDR3 protein: CASSRRDRGTGELFF
clone size: once; V gene: TRBV5-6; D gene: NA; J gene: TRBJ1-2; CDR3 DNA: TGTGCCAGCAGCCTCTCCATCGGGACAAGCTATGGCTACACCTTC; CDR3 protein: CASSLSIGTSYGYTF
clone size: NA; V gene: TRBV5-1; D gene: TRBD2; J gene: TRBJ2-5; CDR3 DNA: TGCGCCAGCAGCTGGCCTTTGGGACTAGCGGGGGAGACCCAGTACTTC; CDR3 protein: CASSWPLGLAGETQYF
clone size: NA; V gene: TRBV27; D gene: NA; J gene: TRBJ2-2; CDR3 DNA: TGTGCCAGCAGTTCTTCACGGCGGGCAGGAGTCTCCGGGGAGCTGTTTTTT; CDR3 protein: CASSSSRRAGVSGELFF
clone size: NA; V gene: TRBV5-4; D gene: TRBD2; J gene: TRBJ2-1; CDR3 DNA: TGTGCCAGCAGCTTCAGCGGGGGGGCCTGGAATGAGCAGTTCTTC; CDR3 protein: CASSFSGGAWNEQFF
clone size: NA; V gene: TRBV2; D gene: NA; J gene: TRBJ2-5; CDR3 DNA: TGTGCCAGCAGGACATTAACAGGGTGCGAGACCCAGTACTTC; CDR3 protein: CASRTLTGCETQYF
clone size: NA; V gene: TRBV18; D gene: NA; J gene: TRBJ1-1; CDR3 DNA: TGTGCCAGCTCACCACTTCCGGGTACTGAAGCTTTCTTT; CDR3 protein: CASSPLPGTEAFF
clone size: few; V gene: TRBV5-1; D gene: NA; J gene: TRBJ2-2; CDR3 DNA: TGCGCCAGCAGCTTGATCAGAGGGGGGGAGCTGTTTTTT; CDR3 protein: CASSLIRGGELFF
clone size: NA; V gene: TRBV9; D gene: TRBD1; J gene: TRBJ1-2; CDR3 DNA: TGTGCCAGCAGCCCACGGCCCGGCTGGAGGACAGGGGCCGGCGGCTACACCTTC; CDR3 protein: CASSPRPGWRTGAGGYTF
clone size: few; V gene: TRBV18; D gene: NA; J gene: TRBJ1-1; CDR3 DNA: TGTGCCAGCTCACCCGGCAAGGGCCCCAACACTGAAGCTTTCTTT; CDR3 protein: CASSPGKGPNTEAFF
clone size: once; V gene: TRBV7-9; D gene: TRBD2; J gene: TRBJ2-3; CDR3 DNA: TGTGCCAGCAGCTTAGCGACTAGCGGACCCACAGATACGCAGTATTTT; CDR3 protein: CASSLATSGPTDTQYF
clone size: NA; V gene: TRBV19; D gene: TRBD1; J gene: TRBJ1-5; CDR3 DNA: TGTGCCAGTAACAGGCACAGGGGGCCTCGGGATCAGCCCCAGCATTTT; CDR3 protein: CASNRHRGPRDQPQHF
clone size: NA; V gene: TRBV4-1; D gene: NA; J gene: TRBJ1-2; CDR3 DNA: TGCGCCAGCAGCCAGAACCAAGTTAACTATGGCTACACCTTC; CDR3 protein: CASSQNQVNYGYTF
clone size: NA; V gene: TRBV29-1; D gene: TRBD1; J gene: TRBJ1-2; CDR3 DNA: TGCAGCGCAAACCGGGACAGGGGCGTTGGCTACACCTTC; CDR3 protein: CSANRDRGVGYTF
clone size: NA; V gene: TRBV9; D gene: NA; J gene: TRBJ2-1; CDR3 DNA: TGTGCCAGCAGCGTAGTAGTGGGAGGCACCTACAATGAGCAGTTCTTC; CDR3 protein: CASSVVVGGTYNEQFF
clone size: once; V gene: TRBV5-1; D gene: NA; J gene: TRBJ2-1; CDR3 DNA: TGCGCCAGCAGCTTGGAGTTCGGGAAGCAGTTCTTC; CDR3 protein: CASSLEFGKQFF
clone size: NA; V gene: TRBV6-6; D gene: NA; J gene: TRBJ2-1; CDR3 DNA: TGTGCCAGCAGCTCCCTGGATAATGAGCAGTTCTTC; CDR3 protein: CASSSLDNEQFF
clone size: NA; V gene: TRBV5-4; D gene: TRBD1; J gene: TRBJ1-1; CDR3 DNA: TGTGCCAGCAGCTTTTGGGACAGGGGTTCTGAAGCTTTCTTT; CDR3 protein: CASSFWDRGSEAFF
clone size: NA; V gene: TRBV7-2; D gene: NA; J gene: TRBJ2-7; CDR3 DNA: TGTGCCAGCAGCTTGTCGGCAGTCTCCTACGAGCAGTACTTC; CDR3 protein: CASSLSAVSYEQYF
clone size: few; V gene: TRBV5-1; D gene: NA; J gene: TRBJ1-2; CDR3 DNA: TGCGCCAGCAGGGTGGGGCAGGGCGTCTGGGGCTACACCTTC; CDR3 protein: CASRVGQGVWGYTF
clone size: NA; V gene: TRBV28; D gene: NA; J gene: TRBJ1-6; CDR3 DNA: TGTGCCAGCAGTTTCGCGGGACGGGGATATAATTCACCCCTCCACTTT; CDR3 protein: CASSFAGRGYNSPLHF
clone size: NA; V gene: TRBV6-5; D gene: NA; J gene: TRBJ2-3; CDR3 DNA: TGTGCCAGCAGGCGTGGGTTAGGAACAGATACGCAGTATTTT; CDR3 protein: CASRRGLGTDTQYF